This passage covers 14 T cell receptor beta chains from one sample sequenced in a study of blood T cell repertoires in COVID-19. TCRdb keeps only in-frame clones here, not all; method: immunoSEQ multiplex PCR. The sample has approximately 90,000 clones; 86% are singletons. Sequencing used peripheral blood. The origin of the receptors is a man aged 55 to 70 with acute or convalescent COVID-19.

V is TRBV15 and J is TRBJ2-7; perhaps TRBD1 as D (6 bases). Germline V lookup: CDR1 LNHNV, CDR2 YYDKDF (reference sequence). The V end was cut by 5 bases, the J end by 4 bases, with 18 bases between. The CDR3 sequence is 15 residues long. The CDR3 loop reads CATSLPGAGKYEQYF. The CDR3 DNA reads as TGTGCCACCAGCCTACCAGGGGCGGGCAAATACGAGCAGTACTTC.

The chain couples TRBV9 to TRBJ1-3; D is uncertain. Germline CDR1 and CDR2: SGDLS and YYNGEE. This CDR3 region has 13 residues. V lost 0 bases and J 3 bases, leaving 4 bases between the germline ends. CDR3 sequence: CASSVDSGNTIYF. In DNA form, the CDR3 reads TGTGCCAGCAGCGTAGATAGTGGAAACACCATATATTTT. Combining the CDR3 with reference TRBV9 and TRBJ1-3 gives the whole variable domain DSGVTQTPKHLITATGQRVTLRCSPRSGDLSVYWYQQSLDQGLQFLIQYYNGEERAKGNILERFSAQQFPDLHSELNLSSLELGDSALYFCASSVDSGNTIYFGEGSWLTVV.

The chain recombines TRBV30 with TRBJ1-5; a possible D gene is TRBD1 (5 bases). Trimming pared 1 base from V and 0 bases from J, leaving 10 bases between. The CDR3 is 15 amino acids. Germline values: CDR1 GTSNPN, CDR2 SVGIG (reference sequence). The CDR3 nucleotides are TGTGCCTGGAGTGCCGGACATCTTAGCAATCAGCCCCAGCATTTT. Translation gives CAWSAGHLSNQPQHF.

The V gene is TRBV3-1 (or the pseudogene TRBV3-2), the J gene TRBJ1-2; maybe TRBD1 (6 bases). The V end was cut by 6 bases, the J end by 4 bases, with 12 bases between. CDR3 length: 13 amino acids. Germline CDR1 LGHDT, CDR2 YNNKEL (reference sequence). The CDR3 spells CASSSEGVYGYTF. CDR3 DNA: TGTGCCAGCAGTTCCGAGGGGGTCTATGGCTACACCTTC.

This chain joins TRBV11-3 and TRBJ2-1, with D possibly being TRBD2 (6 bases). CDR1 and CDR2 from the germline V gene are SGHNT and YENEEA. Trimming stripped 5 bases from V and 7 bases from J, with 18 bases between. The CDR3 loop spans 15 amino acids. In nucleotides, the CDR3 is TGTGCCAGCAGCCCCGGGAGACAGACTAAGAATGAGCAGTTCTTC. Translated, it gives CASSPGRQTKNEQFF.

The rearrangement uses TRBV4-1 and TRBJ1-4; D may be TRBD1 (6 bases). CDR1 is MGHRA, CDR2 YSYEKL, per germline. Trimming left V 2 bases short and J 3 bases short, with 16 bases between. The CDR3 has 17 amino acids. The CDR3 loop is CASSQTSAGAANEKLFF. DNA of the CDR3: TGCGCCAGCAGCCAAACCTCAGCAGGGGCGGCTAATGAAAAACTGTTTTTT.

J is TRBJ2-1 and V is TRBV5-1; 9 bases line up with TRBD2. V was pared by 5 bases and J by 7 bases, with 19 bases of the junction left unmatched. Per the germline V gene, CDR1 is SGHRS and CDR2 is YFSETQ. This CDR3 is 18 amino acids long. CDR3 protein: CASRKIRLQRGAGNEQFF. The CDR3 DNA is TGCGCCAGCAGAAAGATCAGATTACAGCGGGGGGCAGGGAATGAGCAGTTCTTC.

The chain's CDR3 is CASSLPKETQYF. The CDR3 DNA follows: TGTGCCAGCAGCTTACCAAAAGAGACCCAGTACTTC. V gene TRBV7-2 combines with J gene TRBJ2-5, with D uncertain. The CDR3 totals 12 residues. Trimming shortened V by 2 bases and J by 3 bases, and 4 bases separated the two germline ends. Germline lookup yields CDR1 SGHTA and CDR2 FQGNSA.

This chain joins TRBV27 and TRBJ1-1, with D tentatively TRBD1 (5 bases). CDR3 length equals 13 residues. V lost 3 bases, J lost 1 base, and 6 bases lay in between. Germline V gene lookup returns CDR1 MNHEY and CDR2 SMNVEV (reference sequence). The CDR3 DNA is TGTGCCAGCAGTTTGGGGCAGAACACTGAAGCTTTCTTT. Protein sequence: CASSLGQNTEAFF.

The chain recombines TRBV4-1 with TRBJ1-2; D is uncertain. Per germline, CDR1 MGHRA and CDR2 YSYEKL. The CDR3 spans 12 residues. Between the trimmed V and J ends, which lost 0 bases and 5 bases, there was a span of 4 bases. In DNA, the CDR3 is TGCGCCAGCAGCCAAGAACGGTATGGCTACACCTTC. It is translated as CASSQERYGYTF.

The chain recombines TRBV6-5 with TRBJ2-7, with 8 bases aligning to TRBD2. V lost 2 bases and J lost 3; bases outside the gene matches: 3. Germline CDR1 reads MNHEY; CDR2 reads SVGAGI. The CDR3 consists of 14 residues. The CDR3 reads CASSYRGGRYEQYF. Written as DNA, the CDR3 is TGTGCCAGCAGTTACCGCGGGGGGCGCTACGAGCAGTACTTC.

Only a few counts were recorded for this clone. This sequence joins TRBV2 and TRBJ1-1, with a tentative D call TRBD1 (5 bases). The CDR3 loop spans 13 amino acids. Germline lookup yields CDR1 SNHLY and CDR2 FYNNEI. V gave up 3 bases and J gave up 9 bases, with 14 bases separating them. CDR3 in amino acids: CASSDPRGRKAFF. The CDR3 nucleotides are TGTGCCAGCAGTGACCCTCGGGGGAGGAAAGCTTTCTTT.

V and J are TRBV19 and TRBJ2-7; 7 nucleotides align to TRBD1. V lost 6 bases, J lost 0 bases, and 8 bases stayed unmatched. CDR1 is LNHDA and CDR2 is SQIVND in the germline V gene (reference sequence). The CDR3 sequence is 15 residues long. The CDR3 protein is CASSDTGVSSYEQYF. DNA for the CDR3: TGTGCCAGTAGCGACACAGGGGTTAGCTCCTACGAGCAGTACTTC.

This clone was observed once. The V and J genes are TRBV7-2 and TRBJ2-1; TRBD2 aligns across 15 bases. Germline V CDR1 and CDR2: SGHTA, FQGNSA. V lost 0 bases, J lost 7 bases, and 10 bases stayed unmatched. The CDR3 sequence is 19 residues long. CDR3 sequence reads: CASSLAGLAGGPKVNEQFF. The CDR3 DNA sequence: TGTGCCAGCAGCTTAGCTGGACTAGCGGGGGGGCCAAAAGTTAATGAGCAGTTCTTC.